This T cell receptor (beta chain) stems from a study of cytomegalovirus exposure and HLA in healthy donors. Trimming cost V 7 bases and J 7 bases, with 19 bases left between them. The CDR3 spans 14 residues. Germline V gives CDR1 MNHNY, CDR2 SVGAGI (reference sequence). The PCR was carried out with 60 Vbeta primers and 13 Jbeta primers. Profiled with immunoSEQ multiplex PCR; TCRdb holds only in-frame clones, not every one. Here the sample table reports about 200,000 clones. The origin of this receptor is a woman aged 25 to 39 in good health and CMV-seropositive. What was sequenced was PBMCs. This chain uses TRBV6-6 with TRBJ1-2; D gene ambiguous. The CDR3 loop reads CASTYPGSGGGYTF. CDR3 DNA: TGTGCCAGCACCTATCCTGGGTCGGGTGGTGGCTACACCTTC.